The 12 T cell receptor beta chains reported below all come from one sample, sequenced in a study of OX40 agonist ivuxolimab in advanced cancers. TCRdb's table, derived via immunoSEQ multiplex PCR, lists solely in-frame clones and lacks some. Among just under 20,000 clones listed, 74% were seen once. Here the sequenced sample was CD4+ or CD8+ T cells sorted from blood, taken in a trial of the OX40 agonist ivuxolimab. Receptor source: an adult with an advanced solid tumor such as melanoma, head and neck, liver or kidney cancer.

This sequence joins TRBV19 and TRBJ1-6, with D perhaps TRBD1 (5 bases). CDR3 size: 12 residues. Germline-derived CDR1 and CDR2 are LNHDA and SQIVND (reference sequence). The V end lost 5 bases, the J end lost 6 bases, and 5 bases lay between the germline ends. The CDR3: CASSGGNSPLHF. CDR3 DNA sequence: TGTGCCAGTAGTGGGGGTAATTCACCCCTCCACTTT.

A few counts support this clone. The chain has TRBV4-3 and TRBJ2-5; TRBD1 matches 8 bases. In germline, CDR1 is LGHNA, CDR2 YSLEER. This CDR3 is built from 15 residues. The V gene end was trimmed by 4 bases and the J gene end by 5 bases; junction bases not matched to a gene: 9. In DNA, the CDR3 is TGCGCCAGCAGCCCCAGAGCAGGGGGCCCTGAGACCCAGTACTTC. This gives the protein CASSPRAGGPETQYF.

This chain uses TRBV5-4 with TRBJ2-7, with D possibly TRBD1 on 5 matching bases. CDR3 size: 15 residues. V gave up 0 bases and J gave up 0 bases, with 10 bases separating them. Per germline, CDR1 SGHNT and CDR2 YYREEE (reference sequence). CDR3 in amino acids: CASSLEGPSSYEQYF. The DNA for the CDR3 is TGTGCCAGCAGCTTGGAGGGGCCTAGCTCCTACGAGCAGTACTTC.

This chain connects TRBV27 to TRBJ2-7; D ambiguous. The germline V gene has CDR1 MNHEY and CDR2 SMNVEV (reference sequence). The CDR3 spans 16 residues. V was clipped by 0 bases and J by 1 base, with 13 bases between them. CDR3 amino acids: CASSLSAGMLSYEQYF. The DNA of the CDR3 is TGTGCCAGCAGTTTATCGGCAGGTATGCTGTCCTACGAGCAGTACTTC.

This clone was detected once. Germline and junction disagree at one end, which may indicate a read error. This rearrangement joins TRBV28 to TRBJ2-7; 8 nucleotides agree with TRBD2. CDR1 is MDHEN and CDR2 is SYDVKM in the germline V gene. The CDR3 length is 14 residues. The CDR3 DNA reads TGTGCCAGCAATCCCGGGGGGGGCTCCGACGAGCAGTACTTC. Translated, it gives CASNPGGGSDEQYF.

The chain combines TRBV9 with TRBJ2-2; 9 nucleotides align to TRBD1. Germline CDR1 SGDLS, CDR2 YYNGEE. V lost 0 bases to trimming and J lost 5 bases; unmatched junction nucleotides: 5. This CDR3 is 16 amino acids long. This chain's CDR3 is CASSVVGTGTTGELFF. The CDR3 DNA reads as TGTGCCAGCAGCGTAGTCGGGACAGGGACGACCGGGGAGCTGTTTTTT.

This chain links TRBV28 with TRBJ1-4; D is unclear. Per germline, CDR1 MDHEN and CDR2 SYDVKM. V lost 4 bases, J lost 0 bases, and 15 bases lay in between. The CDR3 length is 17 residues. Written as DNA, the CDR3 is TGTGCCAGCAGTTCCATCCCTTCAGACACAACTAATGAAAAACTGTTTTTT. Translated: CASSSIPSDTTNEKLFF.

CDR3 nucleotides: TGTGCCAGCAGCTTGGTAAGGACCGATTACACAGATACGCAGTATTTT. It codes for CASSLVRTDYTDTQYF. This chain connects TRBV5-6 to TRBJ2-3; no clear D gene. This CDR3 is 16 amino acids long. The V gene lost 0 bases and the J gene lost 2 bases, with 13 bases spanning the gap. The germline V gene has CDR1 SGHDT and CDR2 YYEEEE.

The gene calls are TRBV7-2 and TRBJ1-1; D remains ambiguous. V lost 2 bases to trimming and J lost 7 bases, with 8 bases between them. Germline CDR1 and CDR2: SGHTA and FQGNSA. There are 12 residues in the CDR3. This chain's CDR3 is CASSLTPGEAFF. Here the CDR3 DNA reads TGTGCCAGCAGCTTAACCCCCGGTGAAGCTTTCTTT.

The V and J genes are TRBV27 and TRBJ1-1; tentatively, D is TRBD1 (5 bases). The CDR3 contains 16 residues. V was pared by 2 bases and J by 1 base, with 14 bases between. Germline lookup yields CDR1 MNHEY and CDR2 SMNVEV (reference sequence). CDR3 DNA sequence: TGTGCCAGCAGTTTAGCTTGGCAGGGCCCGAACACTGAAGCTTTCTTT. This encodes CASSLAWQGPNTEAFF.

This chain joins TRBV14 and TRBJ2-7; 16 bases are shared with TRBD2. This CDR3 comprises 18 residues. The germline CDR1 and CDR2 sequences are SGHDN and FVKESK. Trimming at V came to 2 bases and at J to 3 bases, leaving 7 bases not matched to a gene. CDR3: CASSQRGLAGGPFYEQYF. As DNA, the CDR3 is TGTGCCAGCAGCCAAAGGGGACTAGCGGGAGGGCCTTTCTACGAGCAGTACTTC.

The chain combines TRBV7-9 with TRBJ2-1; TRBD1 aligns across 7 bases. Per germline, CDR1 SEHNR and CDR2 FQNEAQ (reference sequence). The CDR3 loop spans 15 amino acids. Losses at the gene ends were 5 bases for V and 5 bases for J; bases not matched to a gene: 9. The CDR3 here is CASSAIRTGHNEQFF. CDR3 in DNA: TGTGCCAGCAGCGCGATCCGGACAGGCCACAATGAGCAGTTCTTC.